This TCR beta chain was sequenced during a study of T cells in narcolepsy. Worth noting for this clone: Its antigen is still unknown.

The junction had 7 bases not matched to a gene; V was cut back by 5 bases and J by 11 bases. CDR1 and CDR2 (germline): SEHNR, FQNEAQ (reference sequence). The CDR3 totals 12 residues. Study outcomes and limitations: Autoreactive HCRT-specific and TRIB2-specific clonotypes were marked in same-patient CSF-versus-blood CD4+ comparisons. Reportedly, autoreactive clonotypes were serially detected in patients' blood but not controls'.

Method: immunoSEQ multiplex PCR; TCRdb's copy keeps in-frame clones and lacks some. The sample gives about 24,000 clones, roughly 62% of which show up once; less than 15% is in the top ten. The clonotype was recovered from a human donor in good health. The rearrangement links TRBV7-9 to TRBJ2-5, with 8 bases matching TRBD2. Material for sequencing was memory (CD45RA-) CD4+ T cells from blood. The CDR3 sequence: CASSPTGTRQYF. The CDR3 DNA reads as TGTGCCAGCAGCCCTACCGGGACTAGGCAGTACTTC.